This TCR beta chain was retrieved from a study of blood T cell repertoires in COVID-19. Libraries were prepared by immunoSEQ multiplex PCR; TCRdb keeps only in-frame clonotypes and omits some of them. The top ten hold about 10% of the sample, which has tens of thousands of clones, roughly 83% seen once. This CDR3 contains 16 residues. With V trimmed by 2 bases and J by 6 bases, 9 bases remained unmatched. CDR1 KGHSH and CDR2 LQKENI come from the germline V gene. The chain uses TRBV18 and TRBJ1-3; TRBD1 agrees at 8 bases. The receptor was isolated from a human donor in a cohort sampled during active COVID-19. The material sequenced was peripheral blood. This CDR3 reads CASSPYPTGALNTIYF. DNA for the CDR3: TGTGCCAGCTCACCATATCCGACAGGGGCCTTAAACACCATATATTTT.